This TCR beta chain was obtained from a study of technical replicates of blood from a few donors. Clones were read by immunoSEQ multiplex PCR, and TCRdb kept only the in-frame ones, dropping some. The sample lists roughly 71,000 clones, approximately 94% occurring once. CDR1 and CDR2 from the germline V gene are LNHDA and SQIVND (reference sequence). The CDR3 runs 13 residues. Between the trimmed V and J ends, which lost 5 bases and 1 base, there was a span of 8 bases. The chain has TRBV19 and TRBJ1-1, with unresolved D. Sequences were obtained from T cells isolated from PBMCs. The clonotype comes from a human donor in good health. CDR3 sequence reads: CASSLLENTEAFF. In DNA, the CDR3 is TGTGCCAGTAGTTTACTAGAGAACACTGAAGCTTTCTTT.